Presented here are 4 T cell receptor beta chains from one specimen sequenced in a study of glioma-infiltrating T cells after dendritic cell vaccination. Here immunoSEQ multiplex PCR was the method, and the copy in TCRdb shows in-frame clones only, minus some. The sample yields 80,000 to 95,000 clones, roughly 84% seen once. This material consisted of blood, taken before dendritic cell vaccination. Receptor source: a human donor with glioblastoma.

The chain links TRBV5-1 to TRBJ1-2, with unresolved D. This CDR3 region has 13 residues. The V gene lost 4 bases and the J gene lost 2 bases, with 9 bases spanning the gap. CDR1 SGHRS and CDR2 YFSETQ come from the germline V gene. The CDR3 is CASSDQANYGYTF. In nucleotides, the CDR3 is TGCGCCAGCAGCGACCAGGCGAACTATGGCTACACCTTC.

This chain connects TRBV9 to TRBJ1-3; D possibly corresponds to TRBD1 (6 bases). This CDR3 is 15 amino acids long. Trimming left V 2 bases short and J 4 bases short, with 13 bases between. Per germline, CDR1 SGDLS and CDR2 YYNGEE. CDR3 sequence: CASSVSGTPGNTIYF. CDR3 sequence (DNA): TGTGCCAGCAGCGTTTCAGGGACACCGGGAAACACCATATATTTT.

The chain links TRBV5-1 to TRBJ2-1, with TRBD2 identical over 9 bases. V shed 4 bases and J 9 bases; nucleotides not matched to a gene: 11. The length of the CDR3 is 15 residues. Germline loops: CDR1 SGHRS, CDR2 YFSETQ. CDR3: CASSVGLALSGEQFF. The CDR3 nucleotides read TGCGCCAGCAGCGTGGGACTAGCACTATCCGGTGAGCAGTTCTTC.

V and J are TRBV6-4 and TRBJ2-3; 7 bases match TRBD2. Germline CDR1 is MRHNA and CDR2 is SNTAGT. The CDR3 totals 14 residues. J gave up 0 bases and V 10 bases, and 7 bases lay outside the gene matches. For the CDR3, the DNA is TGTGCCACCGAGACTAGCCCTAGCACAGATACGCAGTATTTT. Translation gives CATETSPSTDTQYF.